This TCR beta chain was profiled in a study of human T cells and chemical hapten exposure. For the study at large: Women made up most patients, who had alopecia areata, totalis or universalis.

During construction of the library, unique molecular identifiers were attached to individual cDNA molecules for quantitative, reproducible TCR counting. TCRdb re-analysed the RACE reads in MiXCR, keeping a single row per CDR3 protein. This table has tens of thousands of distinct CDR3 sequences, 7.5% to 9% appearing once. V was shortened by 4 bases and J by 3 bases, with 20 bases between the two germline ends. The CDR3 totals 17 residues. This clonotype was counted many times. Its antigen remains unknown. Time point meaning: patch test 1, 2 weeks after DPC sensitization. As to treatment: therapeutic diphenylcyclopropenone sensitization with weekly scalp DPC. Findings and limits, study-wide: TCRs above 1 in 1000 frequency stayed constant with DPC sensitization.

The origin of this receptor is a woman aged 30 to 39 with alopecia areata. Some clones in this sample may be carry-over from other donors' samples. The chain couples TRBV12-3 or TRBV12-4 to TRBJ2-3; D could derive from TRBD1 or TRBD2 (5 bases each). Sample: whole blood, taken in connection with sensitization to the hapten diphenylcyclopropenone (DPC). CDR3 residues: CASSSQGAARGTDTQYF. The CDR3 DNA is TGTGCCAGCAGTTCTCAAGGGGCCGCGAGGGGTACAGATACGCAGTATTTT.